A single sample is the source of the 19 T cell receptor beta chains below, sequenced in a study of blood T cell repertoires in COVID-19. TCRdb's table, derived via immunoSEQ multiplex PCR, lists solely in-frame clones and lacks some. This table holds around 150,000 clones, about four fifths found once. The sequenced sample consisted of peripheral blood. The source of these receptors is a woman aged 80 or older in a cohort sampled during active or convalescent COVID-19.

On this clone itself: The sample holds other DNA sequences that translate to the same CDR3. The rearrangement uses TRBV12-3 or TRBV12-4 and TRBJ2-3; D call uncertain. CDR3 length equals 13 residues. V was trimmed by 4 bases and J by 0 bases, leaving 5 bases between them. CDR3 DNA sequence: TGTGCCAGCAGTTCAGTGAGCACAGATACGCAGTATTTT. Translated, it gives CASSSVSTDTQYF.

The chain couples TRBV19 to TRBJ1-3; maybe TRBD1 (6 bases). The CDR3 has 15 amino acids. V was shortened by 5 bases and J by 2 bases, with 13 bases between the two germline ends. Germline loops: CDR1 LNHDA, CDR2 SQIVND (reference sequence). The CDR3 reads CASSPNRVAGNTIYF. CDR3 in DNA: TGTGCCAGTAGTCCAAACAGGGTCGCTGGAAACACCATATATTTT. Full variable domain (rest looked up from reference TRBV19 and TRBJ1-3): DGGITQSPKYLFRKEGQNVTLSCEQNLNHDAMYWYRQDPGQGLRLIYYSQIVNDFQKGDIAEGYSVSREKKESFPLTVTSAQKNPTAFYLCASSPNRVAGNTIYFGEGSWLTVV.

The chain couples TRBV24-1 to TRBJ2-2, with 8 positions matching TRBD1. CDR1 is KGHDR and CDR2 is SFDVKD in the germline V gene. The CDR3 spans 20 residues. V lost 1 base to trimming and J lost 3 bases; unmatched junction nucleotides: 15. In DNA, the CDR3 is TGTGCCACCAGTGATTTAGGAATTAACCGGGACAGGTATTACACCGGGGAGCTGTTTTTT. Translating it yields CATSDLGINRDRYYTGELFF.

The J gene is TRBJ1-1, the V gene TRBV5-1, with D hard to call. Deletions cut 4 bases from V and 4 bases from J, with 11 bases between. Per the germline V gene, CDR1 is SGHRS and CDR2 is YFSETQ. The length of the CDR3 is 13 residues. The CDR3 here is CASSLQVGTEAFF. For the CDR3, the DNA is TGCGCCAGCAGCCTCCAGGTGGGCACTGAAGCTTTCTTT.

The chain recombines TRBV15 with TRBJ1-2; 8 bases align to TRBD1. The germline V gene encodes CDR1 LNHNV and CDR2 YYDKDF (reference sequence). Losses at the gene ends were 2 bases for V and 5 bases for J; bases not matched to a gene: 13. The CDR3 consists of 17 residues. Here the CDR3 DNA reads TGTGCCACCAGCAGACGAGGAGGACAGGGAAGAGGGTATGGCTACACCTTC. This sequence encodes CATSRRGGQGRGYGYTF. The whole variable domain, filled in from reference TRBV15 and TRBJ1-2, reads DAMVIQNPRYQVTQFGKPVTLSCSQTLNHNVMYWYQQKSSQAPKLLFHYYDKDFNNEADTPDNFQSRRPNTSFCFLDIRSPGLGDTAMYLCATSRRGGQGRGYGYTFGSGTRLTVV.

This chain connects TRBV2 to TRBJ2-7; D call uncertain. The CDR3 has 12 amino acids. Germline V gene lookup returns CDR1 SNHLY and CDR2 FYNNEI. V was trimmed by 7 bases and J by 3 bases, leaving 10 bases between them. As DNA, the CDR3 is TGTGCCAGCAACGGCGGTGGCTACGAGCAGTACTTC. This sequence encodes CASNGGGYEQYF.

The CDR3 reads CASSVHLSAGTDTQYF. CDR3 nucleotide sequence: TGTGCCAGCAGCGTCCACCTAAGCGCCGGCACAGATACGCAGTATTTT. The chain uses TRBV9 and TRBJ2-3; the D is unclear. CDR1 is SGDLS and CDR2 is YYNGEE in the germline V gene. Trimming removed 2 bases from V and 1 base from J, with 14 bases in between. The CDR3 spans 16 residues. Full variable domain (remainder filled in from reference TRBV9 and TRBJ2-3): DSGVTQTPKHLITATGQRVTLRCSPRSGDLSVYWYQQSLDQGLQFLIQYYNGEERAKGNILERFSAQQFPDLHSELNLSSLELGDSALYFCASSVHLSAGTDTQYFGPGTRLTVL.

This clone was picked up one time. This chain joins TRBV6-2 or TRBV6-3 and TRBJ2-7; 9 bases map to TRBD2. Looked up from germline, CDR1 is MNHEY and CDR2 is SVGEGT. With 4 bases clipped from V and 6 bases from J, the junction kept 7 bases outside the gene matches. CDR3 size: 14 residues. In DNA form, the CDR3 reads TGTGCCAGCAGTTTTCAGGCTAGCGGGGCCGAGCAGTACGTC. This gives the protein CASSFQASGAEQYV.

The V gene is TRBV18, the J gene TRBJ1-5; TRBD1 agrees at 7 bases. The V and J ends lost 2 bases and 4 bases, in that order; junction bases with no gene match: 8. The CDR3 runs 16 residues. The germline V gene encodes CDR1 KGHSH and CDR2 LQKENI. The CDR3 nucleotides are TGTGCCAGCTCACCAAGGCTTTCAGGGGGAAATCAGCCCCAGCATTTT. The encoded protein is CASSPRLSGGNQPQHF.

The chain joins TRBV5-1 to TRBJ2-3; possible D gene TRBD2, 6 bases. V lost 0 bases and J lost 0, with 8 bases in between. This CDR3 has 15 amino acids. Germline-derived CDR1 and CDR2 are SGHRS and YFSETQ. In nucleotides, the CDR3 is TGCGCCAGCAGCTTGGAGGCGGGAAGCACAGATACGCAGTATTTT. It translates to CASSLEAGSTDTQYF. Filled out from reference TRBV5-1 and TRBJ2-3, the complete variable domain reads KAGVTQTPRYLIKTRGQQVTLSCSPISGHRSVSWYQQTPGQGLQFLFEYFSETQRNKGNFPGRFSGRQFSNSRSEMNVSTLELGDSALYLCASSLEAGSTDTQYFGPGTRLTVL.

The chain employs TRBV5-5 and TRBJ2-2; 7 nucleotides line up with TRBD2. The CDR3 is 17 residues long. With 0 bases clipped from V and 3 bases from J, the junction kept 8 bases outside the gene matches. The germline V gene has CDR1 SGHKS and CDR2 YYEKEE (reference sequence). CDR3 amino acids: CASSLDPGGGDTGELFF. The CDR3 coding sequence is TGTGCCAGCAGCTTGGACCCGGGCGGGGGAGACACCGGGGAGCTGTTTTTT.

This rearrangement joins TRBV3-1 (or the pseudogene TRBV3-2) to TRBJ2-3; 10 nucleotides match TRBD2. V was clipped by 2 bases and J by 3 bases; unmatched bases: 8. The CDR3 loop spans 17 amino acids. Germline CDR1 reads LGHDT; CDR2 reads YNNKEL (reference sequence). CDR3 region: CASSQTSGGALTDTQYF. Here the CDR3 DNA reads TGTGCCAGCAGCCAAACGAGCGGGGGGGCCCTGACAGATACGCAGTATTTT.

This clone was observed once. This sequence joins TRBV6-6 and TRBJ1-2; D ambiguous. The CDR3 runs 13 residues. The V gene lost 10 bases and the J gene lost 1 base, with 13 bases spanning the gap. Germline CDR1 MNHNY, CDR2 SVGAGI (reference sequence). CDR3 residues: CAIPRGDNYGYTF. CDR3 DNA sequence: TGTGCCATTCCCCGCGGAGATAACTATGGCTACACCTTC.

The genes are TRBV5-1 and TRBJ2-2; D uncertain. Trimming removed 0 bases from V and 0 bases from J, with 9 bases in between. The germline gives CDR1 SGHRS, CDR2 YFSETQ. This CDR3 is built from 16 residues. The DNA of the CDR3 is TGCGCCAGCAGCTTGGTGGGCAACCCGAACACCGGGGAGCTGTTTTTT. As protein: CASSLVGNPNTGELFF.

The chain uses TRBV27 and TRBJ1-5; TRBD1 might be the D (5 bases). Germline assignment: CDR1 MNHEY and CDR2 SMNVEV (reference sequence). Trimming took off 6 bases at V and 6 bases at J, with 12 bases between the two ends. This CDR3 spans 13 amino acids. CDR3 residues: CASSLRGAQPQHF. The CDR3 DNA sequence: TGTGCCAGCAGCCTGCGCGGGGCTCAGCCCCAGCATTTT.

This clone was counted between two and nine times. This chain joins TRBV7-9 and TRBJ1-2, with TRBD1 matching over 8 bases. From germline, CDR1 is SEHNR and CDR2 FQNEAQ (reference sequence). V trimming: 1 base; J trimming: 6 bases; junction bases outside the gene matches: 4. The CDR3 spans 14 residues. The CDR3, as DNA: TGTGCCAGCAGCTTAGGTCTGGACAGGGATGGCTACACCTTC. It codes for CASSLGLDRDGYTF. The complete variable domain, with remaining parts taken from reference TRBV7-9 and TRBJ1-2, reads DTGVSQNPRHKITKRGQNVTFRCDPISEHNRLYWYRQTLGQGPEFLTYFQNEAQLEKSRLLSDRFSAERPKGSFSTLEIQRTEQGDSAMYLCASSLGLDRDGYTFGSGTRLTVV.

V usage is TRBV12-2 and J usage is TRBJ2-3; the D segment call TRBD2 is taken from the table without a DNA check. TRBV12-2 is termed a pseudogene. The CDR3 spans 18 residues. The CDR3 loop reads CASRLGGRFYPAPDTQYF. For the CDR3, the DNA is TGTGCAAGTCGCTTAGGGGGGAGGTTTTACCCCGCCCCAGATACGCAGTATTTT.

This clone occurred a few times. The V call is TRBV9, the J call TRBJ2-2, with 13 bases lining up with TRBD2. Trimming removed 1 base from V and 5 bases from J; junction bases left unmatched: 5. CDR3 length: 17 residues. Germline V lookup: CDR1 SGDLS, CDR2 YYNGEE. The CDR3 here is CASSVTLTSGGTGELFF. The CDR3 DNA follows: TGTGCCAGCAGCGTAACCCTGACTAGCGGGGGGACCGGGGAGCTGTTTTTT.

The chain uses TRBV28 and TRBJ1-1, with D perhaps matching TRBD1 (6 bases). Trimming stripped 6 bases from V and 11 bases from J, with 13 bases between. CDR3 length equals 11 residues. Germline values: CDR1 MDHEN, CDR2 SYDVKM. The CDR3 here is CASSDRLWAFF. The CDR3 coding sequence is TGTGCCAGCAGCGACAGGCTCTGGGCTTTCTTT.